A single sample is the source of the 18 T cell receptor beta chains below, sequenced in a study of shared clonotypes between healthy human individuals. Profiled with immunoSEQ multiplex PCR; TCRdb holds only in-frame clones, not every one. The sample shows around 500,000 clones, approximately 82% of them seen only once. The specimen was PBMCs. Receptors originate from a woman aged 40 to 49 in good health. Some clones in this sample may be carry-over from other donors' samples.

V and J are TRBV5-6 and TRBJ1-3, with D tentatively TRBD1 (5 bases). Looked up from germline, CDR1 is SGHDT and CDR2 is YYEEEE. This CDR3 has 13 amino acids. Trimming cost V 3 bases and J 5 bases, with 9 bases left between them. In nucleotides, the CDR3 is TGTGCCAGCAGCTCGGGACGGAGAAACACCATATATTTT. It specifies CASSSGRRNTIYF.

The rearrangement uses TRBV10-3 and TRBJ2-1; D is perhaps TRBD2 (5 bases). The CDR3 sequence is 14 residues long. V lost 3 bases and J lost 2, with 8 bases in between. Germline lookup yields CDR1 ENHRY and CDR2 SYGVKD. In DNA form, the CDR3 reads TGTGCCATCAGTGACACCGGGGCCTACAATGAGCAGTTCTTC. Translation: CAISDTGAYNEQFF.

The chain uses TRBV5-8 and TRBJ2-1; maybe TRBD2 (5 bases). The V end lost 2 bases, the J end lost 0 bases, and 9 bases lay between the germline ends. The CDR3 spans 15 residues. Germline V gene data show CDR1 as SGHTS and CDR2 as YDEGEE. CDR3 sequence (DNA): TGTGCCAGCAGCTTAAGGGAGTACTCCTACAATGAGCAGTTCTTC. Encoded protein: CASSLREYSYNEQFF.

In its sample, this clone was seen once. It is unclear where the CDR3 begins or ends on the DNA, so no DNA is shown, and the CDR3 is as TCRdb lists it. This chain joins TRBV5-6 and TRBJ1-2. Both ends counted, the CDR3 spans 16 residues. From germline, CDR1 is SGHDT and CDR2 YYEEEE. CDR3 protein: CASSPGVLRANYGYTF.

The count of this clone is one. The V call is TRBV10-1, the J call TRBJ2-7; D remains unclear. The V gene's germline CDR1 is WNHNN and CDR2 SYGVQD (reference sequence). The CDR3 runs to 15 residues. V lost 3 bases and J lost 5, with 17 bases in between. CDR3 sequence reads: CASSDGPPGMDEQYF. Here the CDR3 DNA reads TGCGCCAGCAGTGACGGGCCCCCCGGAATGGACGAGCAGTACTTC.

The rearrangement joins TRBV28 to TRBJ2-7; 8 bases align to TRBD2. The CDR3 extends over 15 amino acids. V was pared by 7 bases and J by 7 bases, with 15 bases of the junction left unmatched. Germline CDR1 is MDHEN and CDR2 is SYDVKM. This chain's CDR3 is CASTGRASGLKEQYF. The CDR3 DNA reads TGTGCCAGCACCGGTCGGGCTAGCGGGCTAAAAGAGCAGTACTTC. The full variable domain, in which reference TRBV28 and TRBJ2-7 provide the parts outside the CDR3, is DVKVTQSSRYLVKRTGEKVFLECVQDMDHENMFWYRQDPGLGLRLIYFSYDVKMKEKGDIPEGYSVSREKKERFSLILESASTNQTSMYLCASTGRASGLKEQYFGPGTRLTVT.

In its sample, this clone was seen once. This CDR3 is CASSDTPITGELFF. CDR3 DNA: TGTGCCAGCAGTGACACCCCGATCACCGGGGAGCTGTTTTTT. The rearrangement joins TRBV2 to TRBJ2-2; D uncertain. The CDR3 contains 14 residues. CDR1 and CDR2 (germline): SNHLY, FYNNEI. Trimming took off 3 bases at V and 4 bases at J, with 9 bases between the two ends.

The chain links TRBV4-1 to TRBJ2-7; 11 bases map to TRBD2. Per germline, CDR1 MGHRA and CDR2 YSYEKL. The V segment lost 0 bases and the J segment 3 bases; nucleotides outside the gene matches: 1. The CDR3 is 15 residues long. The CDR3 sequence is CASSQEGTSGYEQYF. The CDR3 DNA reads TGCGCCAGCAGCCAAGAAGGGACTAGCGGCTACGAGCAGTACTTC.

The chain recombines TRBV28 with TRBJ1-1; 7 bases are a match to TRBD1. This CDR3 is built from 15 residues. V lost 3 bases to trimming and J lost 10 bases; unmatched junction nucleotides: 14. The germline gives CDR1 MDHEN, CDR2 SYDVKM. This CDR3 is CASSFGVWAGGRAFF. Here the CDR3 DNA reads TGTGCCAGCAGTTTTGGAGTGTGGGCAGGGGGACGAGCTTTCTTT.

This rearrangement joins TRBV30 to TRBJ2-7; D remains unclear. The CDR3 length is 14 residues. The germline CDR1 and CDR2 sequences are GTSNPN and SVGIG (reference sequence). Trimming removed 0 bases from V and 0 bases from J, with 9 bases in between. CDR3 sequence reads: CAWSVARISYEQYF. The CDR3 bases are TGTGCCTGGAGTGTAGCCCGAATCTCCTACGAGCAGTACTTC.

The chain employs TRBV9 and TRBJ2-1; D uncertain. Per germline, CDR1 SGDLS and CDR2 YYNGEE. CDR3 length: 14 amino acids. V gave up 1 base and J gave up 5 bases, with 10 bases separating them. The CDR3 here is CASSVQTWNNEQFF. CDR3 in DNA: TGTGCCAGCAGCGTACAAACGTGGAACAATGAGCAGTTCTTC.

V is TRBV7-9 and J is TRBJ2-2; TRBD2 aligns across 16 bases. Unmatched junction bases numbered 12, after V lost 6 bases and J lost 5 bases. CDR3 length: 19 amino acids. Germline CDR1 SEHNR, CDR2 FQNEAQ (reference sequence). This CDR3 is CASRSRGTSGRAWTGELFF. The CDR3 DNA reads as TGTGCCAGCAGGAGCCGCGGGACTAGCGGGAGGGCCTGGACCGGGGAGCTGTTTTTT. The entire variable domain, with the rest obtained from reference TRBV7-9 and TRBJ2-2, is as follows: DTGVSQNPRHKITKRGQNVTFRCDPISEHNRLYWYRQTLGQGPEFLTYFQNEAQLEKSRLLSDRFSAERPKGSFSTLEIQRTEQGDSAMYLCASRSRGTSGRAWTGELFFGEGSRLTVL.

About this clone itself: A read error likely explains this, since a far larger clone differs by one base. V gene TRBV7-9 combines with J gene TRBJ1-4, with D perhaps TRBD1 (5 bases). CDR1 and CDR2 (germline): SEHNR, FQNEAQ (reference sequence). The CDR3 spans 13 residues. Here the CDR3 DNA reads TGTGCCAGCAGCTCCGGGCGGGGGGAAAGACTGTTTTTT. Protein sequence: CASSSGRGERLFF.

The chain links TRBV19 to TRBJ1-4; D is ambiguous. Germline V CDR1 and CDR2: LNHDA, SQIVND (reference sequence). The V gene lost 7 bases and the J gene lost 5 bases, with 17 bases spanning the gap. The CDR3 length is 15 residues. Here the CDR3 DNA reads TGTGCCAGTACTCTCCTCTTCGGAGGGAATGAAAAACTGTTTTTT. It specifies CASTLLFGGNEKLFF.

The rearrangement joins TRBV2 to TRBJ2-1; 9 bases match TRBD1. The CDR3 loop spans 16 amino acids. CDR1 is SNHLY and CDR2 is FYNNEI in the germline V gene. J gave up 6 bases and V 4 bases, and 10 bases lay outside the gene matches. The CDR3 nucleotides read TGTGCCAGCAGTGTTGTGGGACAGGGCTTTTCCAATGAGCAGTTCTTC. Translating it yields CASSVVGQGFSNEQFF. Complete variable domain (other parts from reference TRBV2 and TRBJ2-1): EPEVTQTPSHQVTQMGQEVILRCVPISNHLYFYWYRQILGQKVEFLVSFYNNEISEKSEIFDDQFSVERPDGSNFTLKIRSTKLEDSAMYFCASSVVGQGFSNEQFFGPGTRLTVL.

Points on this clone: At one boundary the junction diverges from the germline segment, which might be a read error. This chain connects TRBV7-2 to TRBJ2-7, with a weak D call TRBD1 (6 bases). Germline V gene data show CDR1 as SGHTA and CDR2 as FQGNSA. The CDR3 extends over 14 amino acids. The CDR3 region has the DNA TGTGCCAGCAGCTTCGACAGGAGCTCCTACGAGCGGTACTTC. Protein: CASSFDRSSYERYF.

This chain links TRBV5-1 with TRBJ2-1; the D gene is possibly TRBD1 (6 bases). V lost 0 bases, J lost 11 bases, and 12 bases lay in between. This CDR3 is 13 amino acids long. Looked up from germline, CDR1 is SGHRS and CDR2 is YFSETQ. CDR3 amino acids: CASSLEVGGQQFF. As DNA, the CDR3 is TGCGCCAGCAGCTTGGAGGTAGGGGGACAGCAGTTCTTC.

The gene calls are TRBV7-2 and TRBJ2-5; 7 nucleotides align to TRBD2. CDR1 is SGHTA, CDR2 FQGNSA, per germline. This CDR3 has 16 amino acids. The junction had 13 bases not matched to a gene; V was cut back by 5 bases and J by 4 bases. CDR3 region: CASSLRTGGGRETQYF. DNA of the CDR3: TGTGCCAGCAGCCTCAGGACGGGGGGAGGGCGAGAGACCCAGTACTTC.